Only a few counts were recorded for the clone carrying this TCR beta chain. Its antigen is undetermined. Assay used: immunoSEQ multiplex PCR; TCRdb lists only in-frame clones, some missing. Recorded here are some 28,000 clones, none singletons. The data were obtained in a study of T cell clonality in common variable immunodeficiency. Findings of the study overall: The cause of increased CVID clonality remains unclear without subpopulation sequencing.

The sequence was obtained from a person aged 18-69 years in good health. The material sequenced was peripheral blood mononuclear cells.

CDR3 sequence: CSARTARSGNTIYF. CDR3 DNA (partial): TGCAGTGCCAGGACAGCTAGGTCTGGAAACACC. The chain carries TRBV20-1 and TRBJ1-3; possible D gene TRBD1, 6 bases. Read coverage stops 3 residues before the CDR3 terminus; the germline J gene supplies the remainder. V lost 6 bases to trimming and J lost 1 base, with 13 bases between them. The CDR3 is 14 residues long. Germline loops: CDR1 DFQATT, CDR2 SNEGSKA (reference sequence).